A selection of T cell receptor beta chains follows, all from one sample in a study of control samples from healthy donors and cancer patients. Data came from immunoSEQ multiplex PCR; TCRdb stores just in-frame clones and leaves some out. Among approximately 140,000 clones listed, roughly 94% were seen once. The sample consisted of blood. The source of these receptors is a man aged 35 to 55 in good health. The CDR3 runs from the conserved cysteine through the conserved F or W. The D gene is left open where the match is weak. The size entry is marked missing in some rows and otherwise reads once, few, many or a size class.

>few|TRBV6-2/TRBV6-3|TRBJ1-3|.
CASSWVSGNTIYF
TGTGCCAGCAGTTGGGTATCTGGAAACACCATATATTTT
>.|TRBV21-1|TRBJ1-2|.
CASSTHRDSLYGYTF
TGTGCCAGCAGCACCCACCGGGACAGCCTCTATGGCTACACCTTC
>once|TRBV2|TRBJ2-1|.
CASKVGRGNNEQFF
TGTGCCAGCAAGGTTGGACGGGGTAACAATGAGCAGTTCTTC
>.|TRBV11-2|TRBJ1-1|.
CASSLDRAATEAFF
TGTGCCAGCAGCTTAGATAGGGCAGCCACTGAAGCTTTCTTT
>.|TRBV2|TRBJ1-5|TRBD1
CASSSRDRRSQPQHF
TGTGCCAGCAGTAGTAGGGACAGACGGTCTCAGCCCCAGCATTTT
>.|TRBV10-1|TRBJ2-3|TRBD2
CASSGPGLAGPSQYF
TGCGCCAGCAGTGGGCCGGGACTAGCGGGCCCGTCGCAGTATTTT
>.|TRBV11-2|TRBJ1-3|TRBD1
CASSPGQGSGNTIYF
TGTGCCAGCAGCCCGGGACAGGGCTCTGGAAACACCATATATTTT
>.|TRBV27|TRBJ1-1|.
CASSSSIILNTEAFF
TGTGCCAGCAGTTCCTCTATAATCCTGAACACTGAAGCTTTCTTT
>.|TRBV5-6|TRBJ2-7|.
CASSLAVRGYEQYF
TGTGCCAGCAGCTTGGCGGTCAGGGGCTACGAGCAGTACTTC
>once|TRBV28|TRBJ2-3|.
CASSSGSVADTQYF
TGTGCCAGCAGCTCAGGGAGTGTCGCAGATACGCAGTATTTT
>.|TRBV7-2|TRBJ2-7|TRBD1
CASSFQGQALSYEQYF
TGTGCCAGCAGCTTCCAGGGACAGGCCCTCTCCTACGAGCAGTACTTC
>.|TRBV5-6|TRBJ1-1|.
CASFSFRPGMNTEAFF
TGTGCCAGCTTTTCGTTTAGACCAGGGATGAACACTGAAGCTTTCTTT
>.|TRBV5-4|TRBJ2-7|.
CASSLAGTGTYEQYF
TGTGCCAGCAGCTTGGCTGGGACGGGCACCTACGAGCAGTACTTC
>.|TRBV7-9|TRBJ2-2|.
CASSAQNTGELFF
TGTGCCAGCAGCGCACAGAACACCGGGGAGCTGTTTTTT
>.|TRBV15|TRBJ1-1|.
CATSRDRQKNTEAFF
TGTGCCACCAGCAGAGATCGTCAGAAGAACACTGAAGCTTTCTTT
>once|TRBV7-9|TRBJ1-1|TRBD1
CASTSWDSAGSYTEAFF
TGTGCCAGCACCTCATGGGACAGCGCGGGTTCGTACACTGAAGCTTTCTTT
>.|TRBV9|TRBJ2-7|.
CASSVAGAYEQYF
TGTGCCAGCAGCGTAGCCGGGGCCTACGAGCAGTACTTC
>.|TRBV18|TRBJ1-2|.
CASSPRGADGYTF
TGTGCCAGCTCACCAAGGGGGGCCGATGGCTACACCTTC
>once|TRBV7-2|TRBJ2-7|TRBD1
CASSPDRRNSYEQYF
TGTGCCAGCAGCCCGGACAGGCGCAATTCCTACGAGCAGTACTTC
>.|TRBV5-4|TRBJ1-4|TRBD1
CASSPHRGGQGPSNEKLFF
TGTGCCAGCAGCCCCCACCGAGGGGGACAGGGACCCTCTAATGAAAAACTGTTTTTT
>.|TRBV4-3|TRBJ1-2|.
CASSQDEGSYGYTF
TGCGCCAGCAGCCAAGATGAGGGGAGTTATGGCTACACCTTC
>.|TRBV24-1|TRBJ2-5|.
CATSDYGTYQGETQYF
TGTGCCACCAGTGATTACGGGACGTACCAAGGGGAGACCCAGTACTTC